The 21 T cell receptor beta chains listed next were all sequenced from one sample in a study of patients and donors after allogeneic stem cell transplantation. A single record per CDR3 protein comes from TCRdb applying MiXCR to the RT-PCR reads. The table has about 960,000 distinct CDR3 sequences, roughly 18% seen once. Material for sequencing was blood, either unsorted or a sorted T cell fraction (not recorded which). The receptor set was obtained from a human donor who was either an allogeneic HSCT recipient or a stem cell or donor lymphocyte infusion donor (not recorded which). It is not recorded whose cells these are; they may come from a transplant donor.

V usage is TRBV7-9 and J usage is TRBJ2-1; D not resolved. The V end was cut by 4 bases, the J end by 7 bases, with 8 bases between. Germline V CDR1 and CDR2: SEHNR, FQNEAQ (reference sequence). This CDR3 is 12 amino acids long. The chain's CDR3 is CASSWQRNEQFF. Written as DNA, the CDR3 is TGTGCCAGCAGCTGGCAAAGGAATGAGCAGTTCTTC.

The chain recombines TRBV20-1 with TRBJ1-3, with no clear D. CDR3 length equals 13 residues. Germline V CDR1 and CDR2: DFQATT, SNEGSKA (reference sequence). The V end lost 2 bases, the J end lost 0 bases, and 5 bases lay between the germline ends. The CDR3 reads CSARSFSGNTIYF. CDR3 bases: TGCAGTGCTAGATCTTTCTCTGGAAACACCATATATTTT.

This clonotype occurred a few times. The chain couples TRBV5-1 to TRBJ1-2; 7 bases align to TRBD1. The CDR3 contains 17 residues. Trimming cost V 2 bases and J 4 bases; bases outside gene matches: 14. CDR1 is SGHRS, CDR2 YFSETQ, per germline. CDR3 region: CASSLMSTGLYGYGYTF. CDR3 nucleotides: TGCGCCAGCAGCTTAATGTCGACAGGGCTATATGGCTATGGCTACACCTTC.

This chain connects TRBV3-1 to TRBJ1-1; no definite D call. CDR1 is LGHDT and CDR2 is YNNKEL in the germline V gene (reference sequence). The CDR3 sequence is 13 residues long. Trimming shortened V by 0 bases and J by 2 bases, and 4 bases separated the two germline ends. The DNA for the CDR3 is TGTGCCAGCAGCCAAGAGAGAAACACTGAAGCTTTCTTT. Amino acids: CASSQERNTEAFF.

Only a few counts were recorded for this clonotype. The chain is built from TRBV20-1 and TRBJ2-7, with D maybe TRBD1 (7 bases). Germline V lookup: CDR1 DFQATT, CDR2 SNEGSKA (reference sequence). The CDR3 has 12 residues. Trimming took off 5 bases at V and 7 bases at J, with 15 bases between the two ends. The CDR3 sequence: CSARDSRGEQYF. The CDR3 DNA follows: TGCAGTGCTCGGGACAGTCGGGGGGAGCAGTACTTC.

This sequence joins TRBV29-1 and TRBJ2-3; unclear D gene. The germline V gene has CDR1 SQVTM and CDR2 ANQGSEA. This CDR3 is 16 amino acids long. Trimming left V 1 base short and J 4 bases short, with 18 bases between. This CDR3 is CSVEVHLPWSADTQYF. CDR3 bases: TGCAGCGTTGAAGTCCACCTCCCCTGGTCCGCAGATACGCAGTATTTT.

This clonotype has just a few counts. CDR3 loop: CASSLNGDGVYNEQFF. The CDR3 coding sequence is TGTGCCAGCAGTTTAAACGGGGACGGGGTCTACAATGAGCAGTTCTTC. The gene calls are TRBV7-8 and TRBJ2-1; D might be TRBD1 or TRBD2, each matching 5 bases. This CDR3 has 16 amino acids. The V gene's germline CDR1 is SGHVS and CDR2 FQNEAQ. V shed 6 bases and J shed 3 bases, with 18 bases lying between them.

This clonotype turned up a few times. The V call is TRBV29-1, the J call TRBJ2-1; the match to TRBD2 covers 9 bases. Germline V lookup: CDR1 SQVTM, CDR2 ANQGSEA. Trimming cost V 1 base and J 2 bases; bases outside gene matches: 0. CDR3 length: 14 residues. As DNA, the CDR3 is TGCAGCGTTGAAGGACTAGCGGCCTACAATGAGCAGTTCTTC. It yields the protein CSVEGLAAYNEQFF.

This chain connects TRBV27 to TRBJ1-4; weak D call: TRBD1 (6 bases). Germline CDR1 reads MNHEY; CDR2 reads SMNVEV (reference sequence). The CDR3 extends over 15 amino acids. Trimming cost V 4 bases and J 3 bases, with 12 bases left between them. This CDR3 reads CASSSAGVANEKLFF. CDR3 sequence (DNA): TGTGCCAGCAGTTCCGCAGGGGTTGCTAATGAAAAACTGTTTTTT.

The sample holds one count of this clonotype. This chain links TRBV20-1 with TRBJ2-2, with TRBD2 as a possible D gene (5 bases). Trimming removed 0 bases from V and 2 bases from J, with 16 bases in between. Per the germline V gene, CDR1 is DFQATT and CDR2 is SNEGSKA (reference sequence). This CDR3 is 17 amino acids long. CDR3 sequence reads: CSARDSGLAPNTGELFF. The CDR3 region has the DNA TGCAGTGCTAGAGATTCCGGGCTAGCACCAAACACCGGGGAGCTGTTTTTT.

Here the CDR3 DNA reads TGCAGTGCCGCTGGACTAGCGAACTCCTACGAGCAGTACTTC. Translation: CSAAGLANSYEQYF. This chain joins TRBV20-1 and TRBJ2-7; TRBD2 aligns across 9 bases. Germline CDR1 is DFQATT and CDR2 is SNEGSKA (reference sequence). The CDR3 is made up of 14 amino acids. V gave up 6 bases and J gave up 0 bases; unmatched junction bases: 6.

This clonotype was seen a handful of times. The rearrangement uses TRBV6-1 and TRBJ2-3, with 7 bases fitting TRBD1. The CDR3 extends over 16 amino acids. V shed 6 bases, J shed 0 bases, and the junction held 9 bases outside the gene matches. CDR1 and CDR2 (germline): MNHNS, SASEGT. In DNA form, the CDR3 reads TGTGCCAGCAGCCAACCGGGACAGTTTAGCACAGATACGCAGTATTTT. The encoded protein is CASSQPGQFSTDTQYF.

This clonotype was seen more than once but under ten times. The CDR3 nucleotides read TGTGCCAGCAGTGAGGGGGACAGTTTCTACGAGCAGTACTTC. Translating gives CASSEGDSFYEQYF. The genes are TRBV2 and TRBJ2-7; 7 bases match TRBD1. CDR3 length: 14 amino acids. CDR1 SNHLY and CDR2 FYNNEI come from the germline V gene. V was clipped by 3 bases and J by 3 bases; unmatched bases: 5.

This clonotype turned up a few times. The rearrangement uses TRBV24-1 and TRBJ2-5, with unresolved D. V was pared by 0 bases and J by 5 bases, with 6 bases between. Germline CDR1 is KGHDR and CDR2 is SFDVKD. The CDR3 consists of 13 residues. Here the CDR3 reads CATSDLFRETQYF. The CDR3, as DNA: TGTGCCACCAGTGATTTGTTTCGGGAGACCCAGTACTTC.

The genes are TRBV21-1 and TRBJ1-3; TRBD1 is taken as the D call from the table, unchecked against the DNA. TRBV21-1 is deemed a pseudogene. CDR3 length equals 19 residues. As DNA, the CDR3 is TGTGCCAGCAGCAAAGAAAGGGACAGGGATCTGGTTTATAGGAACACCATATATTTT. Translating gives CASSKERDRDLVYRNTIYF.

The chain has TRBV6-4 and TRBJ1-2; D is perhaps TRBD1 (6 bases). V dropped 4 bases and J dropped 4 bases, with 16 bases sitting between them. Germline V gene lookup returns CDR1 MRHNA and CDR2 SNTAGT. The CDR3 has 15 amino acids. The CDR3 coding sequence is TGTGCCAGCAGTGTCGACAGGAAAGGCTCCTATGGCTACACCTTC. This encodes CASSVDRKGSYGYTF.

This clonotype appeared a few times. V and J are TRBV5-1 and TRBJ1-2; no reliable D call. The CDR3 has 12 amino acids. V was trimmed by 0 bases and J by 6 bases, leaving 6 bases between them. CDR1 and CDR2 from the germline V gene are SGHRS and YFSETQ. CDR3: CASSLEGHGYTF. CDR3 in DNA: TGCGCCAGCAGCTTGGAGGGTCATGGCTACACCTTC.

The genes are TRBV3-1 and TRBJ2-2, with TRBD2 identical over 10 bases. CDR3 length: 17 residues. Germline CDR1 reads LGHDT; CDR2 reads YNNKEL (reference sequence). V was clipped by 4 bases and J by 5 bases; unmatched bases: 10. In DNA, the CDR3 is TGTGCCAGCAGCCTTGGGGCCCTAGCGGGAGTAACCGGGGAGCTGTTTTTT. This translates into CASSLGALAGVTGELFF.

In its sample, this clonotype was seen many times. The chain employs TRBV7-9 and TRBJ1-4; D is perhaps TRBD1 (5 bases). From germline, CDR1 is SEHNR and CDR2 FQNEAQ (reference sequence). V shed 3 bases and J shed 10 bases, with 12 bases lying between them. CDR3 size: 13 residues. The CDR3 DNA follows: TGTGCCAGCAGCTTGGGGGAGAGTAGAAAACTGTTTTTT. This encodes CASSLGESRKLFF.

This clonotype was detected a few times. The J gene is TRBJ2-7, the V gene TRBV6-2 or TRBV6-3; 12 bases agree with TRBD2. The CDR3 contains 19 residues. CDR1 and CDR2 from the germline V gene are MNHEY and SVGEGT. With V trimmed by 6 bases and J by 0 bases, 15 bases remained unmatched. CDR3 sequence (DNA): TGTGCCAGCAGCCCACTCCGGACTAGCGGGATATCATACTCCTACGAGCAGTACTTC. It codes for CASSPLRTSGISYSYEQYF.

The table lists this clonotype with a few counts. The chain recombines TRBV20-1 with TRBJ2-7; a possible D gene is TRBD2 (6 bases). Germline CDR1 is DFQATT and CDR2 is SNEGSKA (reference sequence). Trimming stripped 5 bases from V and 3 bases from J, with 20 bases between. The length of the CDR3 is 15 residues. CDR3 nucleotides: TGCAGTGCTGCGGACCCGGGAGCTTTGGGCTACGAGCAGTACTTC. Translation gives CSAADPGALGYEQYF.